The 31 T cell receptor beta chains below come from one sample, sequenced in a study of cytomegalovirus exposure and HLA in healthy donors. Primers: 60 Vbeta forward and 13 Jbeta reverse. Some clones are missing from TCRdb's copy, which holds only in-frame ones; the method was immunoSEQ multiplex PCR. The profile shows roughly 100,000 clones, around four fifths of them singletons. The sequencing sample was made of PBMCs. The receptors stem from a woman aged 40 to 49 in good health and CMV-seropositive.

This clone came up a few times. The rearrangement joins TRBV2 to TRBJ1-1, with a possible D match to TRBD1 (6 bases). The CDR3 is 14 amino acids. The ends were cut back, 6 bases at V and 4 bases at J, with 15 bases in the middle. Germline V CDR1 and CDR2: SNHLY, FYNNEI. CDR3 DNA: TGTGCCAGCAGGGAACAGGGTTCCGGCACTGAAGCTTTCTTT. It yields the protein CASREQGSGTEAFF.

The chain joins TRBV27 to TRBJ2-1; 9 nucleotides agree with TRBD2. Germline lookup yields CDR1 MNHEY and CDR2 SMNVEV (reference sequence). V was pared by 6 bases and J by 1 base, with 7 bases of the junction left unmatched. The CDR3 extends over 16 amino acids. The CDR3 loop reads CASSRLAVSSYNEQFF. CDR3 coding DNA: TGTGCCAGCAGCAGACTAGCGGTTTCTTCCTACAATGAGCAGTTCTTC.

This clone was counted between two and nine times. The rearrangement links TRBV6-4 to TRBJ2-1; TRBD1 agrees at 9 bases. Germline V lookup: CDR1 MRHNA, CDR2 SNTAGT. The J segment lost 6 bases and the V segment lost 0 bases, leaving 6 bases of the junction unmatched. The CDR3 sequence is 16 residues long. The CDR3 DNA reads TGTGCCAGCAGTGACTCGGGACAGGGTGATTCCAATGAGCAGTTCTTC. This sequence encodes CASSDSGQGDSNEQFF.

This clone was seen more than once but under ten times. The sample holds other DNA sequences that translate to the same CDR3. The DNA for the CDR3 is TGTGCCAGCAGCTTGGGTCTAGCGGGTGATGAGCAGTTCTTC. Translating it yields CASSLGLAGDEQFF. The gene calls are TRBV5-4 and TRBJ2-1, with TRBD2 matching over 8 bases. This CDR3 comprises 14 residues. J gave up 8 bases and V 0 bases, and 4 bases lay outside the gene matches. CDR1 is SGHNT and CDR2 is YYREEE in the germline V gene (reference sequence).

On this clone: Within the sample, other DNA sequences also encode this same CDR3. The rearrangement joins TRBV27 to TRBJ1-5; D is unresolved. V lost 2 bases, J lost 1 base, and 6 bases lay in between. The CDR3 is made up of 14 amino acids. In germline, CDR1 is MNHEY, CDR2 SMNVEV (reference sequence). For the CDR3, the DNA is TGTGCCAGCAGTTTAGGCGGGAGCAATCAGCCCCAGCATTTT. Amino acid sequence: CASSLGGSNQPQHF.

The CDR3 coding sequence is TGTGCCAGCAGCGTAACTAGCGGGGGGGAGTACACAGATACGCAGTATTTT. Its translation: CASSVTSGGEYTDTQYF. The chain recombines TRBV9 with TRBJ2-3, with 13 bases identical to TRBD2. V shed 1 base and J 2 bases; nucleotides not matched to a gene: 4. The CDR3 loop spans 17 amino acids. Looked up from germline, CDR1 is SGDLS and CDR2 is YYNGEE.

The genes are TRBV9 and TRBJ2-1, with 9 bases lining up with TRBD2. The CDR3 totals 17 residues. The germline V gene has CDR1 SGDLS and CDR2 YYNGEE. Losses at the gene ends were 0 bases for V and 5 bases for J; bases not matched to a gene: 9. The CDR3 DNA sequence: TGTGCCAGCAGCGTAGTGGCGGGAGGGCCCAAGGACAATGAGCAGTTCTTC. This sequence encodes CASSVVAGGPKDNEQFF.

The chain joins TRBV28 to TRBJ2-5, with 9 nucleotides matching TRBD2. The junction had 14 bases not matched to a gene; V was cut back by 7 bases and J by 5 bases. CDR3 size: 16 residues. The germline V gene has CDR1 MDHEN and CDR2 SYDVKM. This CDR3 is CASTNRGGRAPETQYF. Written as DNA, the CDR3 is TGTGCCAGCACCAACAGGGGCGGGAGGGCCCCGGAGACCCAGTACTTC.

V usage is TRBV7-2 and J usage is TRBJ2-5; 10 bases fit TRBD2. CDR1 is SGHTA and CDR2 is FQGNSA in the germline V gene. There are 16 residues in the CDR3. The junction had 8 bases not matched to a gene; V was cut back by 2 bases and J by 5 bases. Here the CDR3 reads CASSLWGLAFDETQYF. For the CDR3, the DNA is TGTGCCAGCAGCTTATGGGGACTAGCGTTTGATGAGACCCAGTACTTC.

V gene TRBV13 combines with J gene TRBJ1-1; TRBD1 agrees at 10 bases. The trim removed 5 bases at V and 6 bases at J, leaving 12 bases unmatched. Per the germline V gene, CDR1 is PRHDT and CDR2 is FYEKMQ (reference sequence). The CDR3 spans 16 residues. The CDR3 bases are TGTGCCAGCAGCGAATTGGGACAGGGGCAATTTCCTGAAGCTTTCTTT. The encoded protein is CASSELGQGQFPEAFF.

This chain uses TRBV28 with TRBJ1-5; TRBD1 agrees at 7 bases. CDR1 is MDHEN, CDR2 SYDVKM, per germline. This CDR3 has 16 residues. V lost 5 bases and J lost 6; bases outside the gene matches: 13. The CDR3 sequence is CASSPFEGARSQPQHF. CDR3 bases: TGTGCCAGCAGTCCGTTCGAGGGGGCGAGGAGTCAGCCCCAGCATTTT.

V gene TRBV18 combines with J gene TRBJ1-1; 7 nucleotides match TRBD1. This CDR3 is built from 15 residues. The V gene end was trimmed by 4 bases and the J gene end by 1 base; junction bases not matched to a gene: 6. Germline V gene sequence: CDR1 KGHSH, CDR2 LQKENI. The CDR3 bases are TGTGCCAGCTCACTCGCCGGGACAGAGAACACTGAAGCTTTCTTT. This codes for CASSLAGTENTEAFF.

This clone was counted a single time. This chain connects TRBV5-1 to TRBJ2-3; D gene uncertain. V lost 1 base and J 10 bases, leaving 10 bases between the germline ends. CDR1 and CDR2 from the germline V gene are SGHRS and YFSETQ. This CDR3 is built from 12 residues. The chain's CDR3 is CASSLTLVAQYF. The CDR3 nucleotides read TGCGCCAGCAGCTTGACCCTCGTAGCGCAGTATTTT.

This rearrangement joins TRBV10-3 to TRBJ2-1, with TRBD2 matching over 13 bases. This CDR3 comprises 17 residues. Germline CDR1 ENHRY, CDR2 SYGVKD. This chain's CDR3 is CATEPGTSGKLYNEQFF. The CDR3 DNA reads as TGTGCTACAGAACCCGGGACTAGCGGGAAACTTTACAATGAGCAGTTCTTC.

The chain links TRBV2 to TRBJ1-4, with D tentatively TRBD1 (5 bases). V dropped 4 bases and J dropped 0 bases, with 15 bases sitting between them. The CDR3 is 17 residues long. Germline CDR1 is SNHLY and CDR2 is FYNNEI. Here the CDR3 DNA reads TGTGCCAGCAGTGTTAGCAGGGTAGGAGCAACTAATGAAAAACTGTTTTTT. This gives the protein CASSVSRVGATNEKLFF.

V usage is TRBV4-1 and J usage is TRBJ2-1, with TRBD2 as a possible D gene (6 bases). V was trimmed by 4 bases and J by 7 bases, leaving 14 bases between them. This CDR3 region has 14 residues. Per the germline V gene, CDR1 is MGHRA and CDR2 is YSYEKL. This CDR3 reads CASSLRRVGNEQFF. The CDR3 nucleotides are TGCGCCAGCAGCCTTAGGAGGGTTGGGAATGAGCAGTTCTTC.

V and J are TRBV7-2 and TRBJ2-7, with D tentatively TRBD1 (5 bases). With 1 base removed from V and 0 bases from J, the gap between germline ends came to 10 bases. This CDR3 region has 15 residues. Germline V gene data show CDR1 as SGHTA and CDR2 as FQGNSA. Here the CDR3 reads CASSLGGARSYEQYF. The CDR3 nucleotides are TGTGCCAGCAGCTTAGGTGGGGCCCGCTCCTACGAGCAGTACTTC.

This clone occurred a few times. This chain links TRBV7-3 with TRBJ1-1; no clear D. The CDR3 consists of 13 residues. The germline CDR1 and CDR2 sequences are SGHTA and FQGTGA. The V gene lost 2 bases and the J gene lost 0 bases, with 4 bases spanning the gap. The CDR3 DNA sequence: TGTGCCAGCAGCTTATTCTTGAACACTGAAGCTTTCTTT. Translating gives CASSLFLNTEAFF.

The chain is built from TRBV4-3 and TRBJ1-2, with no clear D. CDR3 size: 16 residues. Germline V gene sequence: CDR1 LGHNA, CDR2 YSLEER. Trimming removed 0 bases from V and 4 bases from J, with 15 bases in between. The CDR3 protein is CASSQEPESLLYGYTF. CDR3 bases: TGCGCCAGCAGCCAAGAACCAGAATCGCTGCTCTATGGCTACACCTTC.

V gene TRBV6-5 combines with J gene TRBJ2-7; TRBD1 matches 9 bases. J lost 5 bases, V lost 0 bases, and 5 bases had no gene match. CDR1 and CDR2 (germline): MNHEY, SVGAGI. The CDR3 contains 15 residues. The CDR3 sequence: CASSYSGQGIDEQYF. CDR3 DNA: TGTGCCAGCAGTTACTCGGGACAGGGCATCGACGAGCAGTACTTC.

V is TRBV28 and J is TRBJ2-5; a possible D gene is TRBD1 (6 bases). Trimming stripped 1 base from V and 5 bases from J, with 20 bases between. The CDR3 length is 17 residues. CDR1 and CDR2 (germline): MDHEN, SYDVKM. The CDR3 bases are TGTGCCAGCAGTTTATCATTCCGTGAGAACAGGGAGGAGACCCAGTACTTC. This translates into CASSLSFRENREETQYF.

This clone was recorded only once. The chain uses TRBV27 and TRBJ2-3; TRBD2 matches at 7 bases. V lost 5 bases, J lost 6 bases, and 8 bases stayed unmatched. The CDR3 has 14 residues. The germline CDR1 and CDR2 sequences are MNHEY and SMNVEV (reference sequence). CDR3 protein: CASSLGLGGDTQYF. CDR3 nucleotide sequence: TGTGCCAGCAGTCTCGGTCTCGGGGGGGATACGCAGTATTTT.

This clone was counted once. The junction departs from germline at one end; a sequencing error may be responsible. CDR3 loop: CASSSQGAPGNIIYF. The CDR3 DNA reads as TGCGCCAGCAGCTCACAGGGGGCTCCTGGAAACATCATATATTTT. The V and J genes are TRBV5-1 and TRBJ1-3; 9 bases map to TRBD1. Germline V gene data show CDR1 as SGHRS and CDR2 as YFSETQ. This CDR3 is built from 15 residues.

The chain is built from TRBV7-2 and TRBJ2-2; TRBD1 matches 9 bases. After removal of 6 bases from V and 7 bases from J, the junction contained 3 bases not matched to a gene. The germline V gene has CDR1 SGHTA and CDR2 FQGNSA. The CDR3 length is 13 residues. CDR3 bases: TGTGCCAGCAGGGGACAGGGCATCGGGGAGCTGTTTTTT. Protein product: CASRGQGIGELFF. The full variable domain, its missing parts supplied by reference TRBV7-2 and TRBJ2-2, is GAGVSQSPSNKVTEKGKDVELRCDPISGHTALYWYRQSLGQGLEFLIYFQGNSAPDKSGLPSDRFSAERTGGSVSTLTIQRTQQEDSAVYLCASRGQGIGELFFGEGSRLTVL.

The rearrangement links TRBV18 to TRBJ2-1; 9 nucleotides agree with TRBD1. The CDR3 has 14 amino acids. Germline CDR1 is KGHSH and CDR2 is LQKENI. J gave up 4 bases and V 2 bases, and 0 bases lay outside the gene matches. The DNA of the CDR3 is TGTGCCAGCTCACCAGGGACAGGGTACAATGAGCAGTTCTTC. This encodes CASSPGTGYNEQFF.

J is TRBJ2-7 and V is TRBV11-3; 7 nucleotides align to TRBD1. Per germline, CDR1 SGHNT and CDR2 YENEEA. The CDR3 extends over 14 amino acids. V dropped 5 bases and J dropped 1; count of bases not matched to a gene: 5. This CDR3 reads CASSKPGQSYEQYF. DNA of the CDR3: TGTGCCAGCAGCAAGCCGGGACAGTCCTACGAGCAGTACTTC.

CDR3 in amino acids: CASSRTGESYEQYF. In DNA, the CDR3 is TGTGCCAGCAGTAGAACAGGGGAGTCCTACGAGCAGTACTTC. The chain combines TRBV9 with TRBJ2-7; 7 bases are shared with TRBD1. Germline values: CDR1 SGDLS, CDR2 YYNGEE. Unmatched junction bases numbered 6, after V lost 5 bases and J lost 1 base. The CDR3 is made up of 14 amino acids.

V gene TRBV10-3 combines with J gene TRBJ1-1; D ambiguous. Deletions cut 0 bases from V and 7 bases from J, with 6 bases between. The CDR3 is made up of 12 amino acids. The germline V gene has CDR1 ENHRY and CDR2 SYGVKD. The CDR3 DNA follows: TGTGCCATCAGTGAGTCGGCAGGTGAAGCTTTCTTT. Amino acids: CAISESAGEAFF.

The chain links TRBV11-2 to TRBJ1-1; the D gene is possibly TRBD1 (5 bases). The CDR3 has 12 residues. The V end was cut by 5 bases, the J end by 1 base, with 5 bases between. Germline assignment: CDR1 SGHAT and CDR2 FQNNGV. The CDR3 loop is CASSTGNTEAFF. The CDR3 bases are TGTGCCAGCAGCACAGGGAACACTGAAGCTTTCTTT.

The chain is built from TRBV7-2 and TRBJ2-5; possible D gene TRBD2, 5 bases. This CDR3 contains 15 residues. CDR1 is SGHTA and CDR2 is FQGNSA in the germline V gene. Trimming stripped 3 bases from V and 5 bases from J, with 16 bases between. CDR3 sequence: CASSFSLSGGETQYF. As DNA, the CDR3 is TGTGCCAGCAGCTTTAGCTTGAGCGGTGGGGAGACCCAGTACTTC.

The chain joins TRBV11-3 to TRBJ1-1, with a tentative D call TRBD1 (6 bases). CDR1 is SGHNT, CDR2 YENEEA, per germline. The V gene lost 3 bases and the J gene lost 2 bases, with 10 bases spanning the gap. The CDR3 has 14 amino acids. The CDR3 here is CASSLTGYNTEAFF. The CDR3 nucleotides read TGTGCCAGCAGCTTGACAGGATATAACACTGAAGCTTTCTTT.